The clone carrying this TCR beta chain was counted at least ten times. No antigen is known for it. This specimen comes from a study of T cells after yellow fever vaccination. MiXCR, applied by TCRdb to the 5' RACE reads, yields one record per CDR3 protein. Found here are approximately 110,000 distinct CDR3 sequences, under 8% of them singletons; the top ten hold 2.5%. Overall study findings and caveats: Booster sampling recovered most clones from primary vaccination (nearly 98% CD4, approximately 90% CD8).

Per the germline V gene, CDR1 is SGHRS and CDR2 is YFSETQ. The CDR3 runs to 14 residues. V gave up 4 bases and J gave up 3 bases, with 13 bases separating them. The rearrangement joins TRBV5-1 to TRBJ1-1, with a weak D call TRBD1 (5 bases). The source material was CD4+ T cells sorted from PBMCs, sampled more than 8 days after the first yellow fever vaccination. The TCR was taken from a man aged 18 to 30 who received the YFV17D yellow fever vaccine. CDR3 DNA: TGCGCCAGCAGCCTTAGAGGGGAGGACACTGAAGCTTTCTTT. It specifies CASSLRGEDTEAFF.